The entry below describes one T cell receptor beta chain. The antigen remains unidentified. The record originates from a study of CD8 T cells in Susac syndrome. Study-wide points: Individuals included in the TCR sequencing and HLA analysis were acknowledged by the study to be relatively few in number.

CDR1 is SQVTM, CDR2 ANQGSEA, per germline. V dropped 6 bases and J dropped 5; count of bases not matched to a gene: 5. There are 12 residues in the CDR3. Sequencing of TCR beta was carried out in blood CD8+ and CD4+ T cells. Through negative isolation, CD4+ and CD8+ T cells were obtained, while TEMRA cells were enriched using FACS. Random-hexamer reverse transcription was applied to roughly 0.5 to 1 ug RNA. The CDR3 of TCR beta was amplified by immunoSEQ multiplex PCR across 54 Vbeta and 13 Jbeta. A single record per CDR3 protein comes from TCRdb applying MiXCR to the immunoSEQ multiplex PCR reads. The data contain about 250,000 distinct CDR3 sequences, 90% to 95% of them seen just once; the ten biggest clones take up about 0.07%.

The TCR sequence derives from a human donor with multiple sclerosis. The chain carries TRBV29-1 and TRBJ1-1; 8 positions agree with TRBD1. The sequenced sample consisted of CD4+ T cells from PBMCs. The CDR3 loop is CSVSHRGTEAFF. For the CDR3, the DNA is TGCAGCGTCTCTCACAGGGGGACTGAAGCTTTCTTT. The complete variable domain, with remaining parts taken from reference TRBV29-1 and TRBJ1-1, reads SAVISQKPSRDICQRGTSLTIQCQVDSQVTMMFWYRQQPGQSLTLIATANQGSEATYESGFVIDKFPISRPNLTFSTLTVSNMSPEDSSIYLCSVSHRGTEAFFGQGTRLTVV.